This is a list of T cell receptor beta chains from one sample in a study of cytomegalovirus exposure and HLA in healthy donors. Data came from immunoSEQ multiplex PCR; TCRdb stores just in-frame clones and leaves some out. The table has 160,000 or so clones, 80% seen once. Sample: PBMCs. Receptors originate from a middle-aged man in good health and CMV-seronegative. The CDR3 runs from the conserved cysteine through the conserved F or W. Each record gives: J gene, D gene, V gene, clone size, CDR3 length, CDR3 protein, CDR3 DNA. D genes are given only for firm matches. The size of a clone is reported for some rows only, either as once, few or many, or as a class for expanded clones.

J gene: TRBJ2-1
D gene: TRBD2
V gene: TRBV7-9
clone size: once
CDR3 length: 15
CDR3 protein: CASSAVAGGPYEQFF
CDR3 DNA: TGTGCCAGCAGTGCTGTAGCGGGAGGGCCTTATGAGCAGTTCTTC

J gene: TRBJ2-7
D gene: .
V gene: TRBV7-2
clone size: once
CDR3 length: 14
CDR3 protein: CASSFAQGRWEQYF
CDR3 DNA: TGTGCCAGCAGCTTTGCTCAGGGGCGGTGGGAGCAGTACTTC

J gene: TRBJ1-5
D gene: TRBD1
V gene: TRBV5-1
clone size: few
CDR3 length: 15
CDR3 protein: CASSSSGGSNQPQHF
CDR3 DNA: TGCGCCAGCAGCTCCTCAGGGGGGAGCAATCAGCCCCAGCATTTT

J gene: TRBJ2-7
D gene: .
V gene: TRBV6-6
clone size: .
CDR3 length: 14
CDR3 protein: CASRTDSQLGEQYF
CDR3 DNA: TGTGCCAGCAGGACGGACAGTCAACTGGGGGAGCAGTACTTC

J gene: TRBJ2-4
D gene: TRBD2
V gene: TRBV29-1
clone size: .
CDR3 length: 16
CDR3 protein: CSVVEGRQRGAYIQYF
CDR3 DNA: TGCAGCGTTGTGGAGGGGAGACAGCGGGGGGCCTACATTCAGTACTTC

J gene: TRBJ2-1
D gene: TRBD1
V gene: TRBV5-1
clone size: .
CDR3 length: 16
CDR3 protein: CASSRNWDRAYNEQFF
CDR3 DNA: TGCGCCAGCAGCCGGAACTGGGACAGGGCCTACAATGAGCAGTTCTTC

J gene: TRBJ2-3
D gene: .
V gene: TRBV9
clone size: .
CDR3 length: 16
CDR3 protein: CASSVDGGPVKDTQYF
CDR3 DNA: TGTGCCAGCAGCGTAGACGGGGGGCCTGTGAAAGATACGCAGTATTTT

J gene: TRBJ1-2
D gene: .
V gene: TRBV4-1
clone size: .
CDR3 length: 14
CDR3 protein: CASSQVGAPEGYTF
CDR3 DNA: TGCGCCAGCAGCCAAGTTGGAGCCCCAGAAGGCTACACCTTC

J gene: TRBJ1-3
D gene: .
V gene: TRBV15
clone size: .
CDR3 length: 15
CDR3 protein: CATSRTGLAGNTIYF
CDR3 DNA: TGTGCCACCAGCAGAACAGGGTTAGCTGGAAACACCATATATTTT

J gene: TRBJ2-7
D gene: .
V gene: TRBV2
clone size: .
CDR3 length: 11
CDR3 protein: CASSERDEQYF
CDR3 DNA: TGTGCCAGCAGTGAGAGGGACGAGCAGTACTTC

J gene: TRBJ2-1
D gene: TRBD2
V gene: TRBV11-3
clone size: .
CDR3 length: 15
CDR3 protein: CASSPTSGSNNEQFF
CDR3 DNA: TGTGCCAGCAGCCCAACTAGCGGGAGCAACAATGAGCAGTTCTTC

J gene: TRBJ1-2
D gene: TRBD1
V gene: TRBV29-1
clone size: .
CDR3 length: 12
CDR3 protein: CSGAGTGYGYTF
CDR3 DNA: TGCAGCGGCGCCGGGACAGGCTATGGCTACACCTTC

J gene: TRBJ2-7
D gene: .
V gene: TRBV4-3
clone size: few
CDR3 length: 15
CDR3 protein: CASSQDRFAFYEQYF
CDR3 DNA: TGCGCCAGCAGCCAAGATCGGTTCGCTTTTTACGAGCAGTACTTC

J gene: TRBJ2-1
D gene: TRBD2
V gene: TRBV11-3
clone size: once
CDR3 length: 15
CDR3 protein: CASSPKREPYNEQFF
CDR3 DNA: TGTGCCAGCAGCCCAAAGCGGGAACCCTACAATGAGCAGTTCTTC

J gene: TRBJ2-1
D gene: TRBD1
V gene: TRBV4-3
clone size: medium-sized
CDR3 length: 12
CDR3 protein: CASSPDRVEQFF
CDR3 DNA: TGCGCCAGCAGCCCGGACAGGGTTGAGCAGTTCTTC

J gene: TRBJ1-4
D gene: .
V gene: TRBV5-6
clone size: .
CDR3 length: 15
CDR3 protein: CASSFGEATNEKLFF
CDR3 DNA: TGTGCCAGCAGCTTTGGGGAGGCAACTAATGAAAAACTGTTTTTT

J gene: TRBJ1-4
D gene: TRBD1
V gene: TRBV7-2
clone size: .
CDR3 length: 15
CDR3 protein: CASSLATGGGEKLFF
CDR3 DNA: TGTGCCAGCAGCTTAGCGACAGGGGGCGGTGAAAAACTGTTTTTT

J gene: TRBJ1-1
D gene: TRBD1
V gene: TRBV6-6
clone size: .
CDR3 length: 15
CDR3 protein: CASRTADRANTEAFF
CDR3 DNA: TGTGCCAGCAGAACCGCCGACAGGGCGAACACTGAAGCTTTCTTT

J gene: TRBJ1-4
D gene: TRBD1
V gene: TRBV18
clone size: .
CDR3 length: 14
CDR3 protein: CASSLGTDNEKLFF
CDR3 DNA: TGTGCCAGCTCACTGGGGACAGATAATGAAAAACTGTTTTTT

J gene: TRBJ2-5
D gene: .
V gene: TRBV9
clone size: .
CDR3 length: 13
CDR3 protein: CASSGASQETQYF
CDR3 DNA: TGTGCCAGCAGCGGGGCCTCCCAAGAGACCCAGTACTTC

J gene: TRBJ2-7
D gene: .
V gene: TRBV13
clone size: .
CDR3 length: 14
CDR3 protein: CASSSSGLLYEQYF
CDR3 DNA: TGTGCCAGCAGCTCTTCGGGACTCCTCTACGAGCAGTACTTC

J gene: TRBJ2-1
D gene: TRBD2
V gene: TRBV6-6
clone size: .
CDR3 length: 14
CDR3 protein: CASSKLAGAAEQFF
CDR3 DNA: TGTGCCAGCAGTAAACTAGCGGGAGCCGCTGAGCAGTTCTTC

J gene: TRBJ1-4
D gene: .
V gene: TRBV7-2
clone size: .
CDR3 length: 14
CDR3 protein: CASSRTTGTEKLFF
CDR3 DNA: TGTGCCAGCAGTCGGACGACAGGAACTGAAAAACTGTTTTTT

J gene: TRBJ2-2
D gene: .
V gene: TRBV2
clone size: .
CDR3 length: 13
CDR3 protein: CAGTRTGPGELFF
CDR3 DNA: TGTGCCGGAACAAGAACAGGGCCCGGGGAGCTGTTTTTT

J gene: TRBJ1-5
D gene: .
V gene: TRBV2
clone size: .
CDR3 length: 16
CDR3 protein: CASSAYLAHSNQPQHF
CDR3 DNA: TGTGCCAGCAGTGCTTACCTGGCTCATAGCAATCAGCCCCAGCATTTT

J gene: TRBJ2-5
D gene: TRBD2
V gene: TRBV30
clone size: .
CDR3 length: 17
CDR3 protein: CAWRGSPGLAEKETQYF
CDR3 DNA: TGTGCCTGGAGAGGGTCCCCGGGACTAGCGGAGAAAGAGACCCAGTACTTC

J gene: TRBJ2-4
D gene: TRBD2
V gene: TRBV6-5
clone size: .
CDR3 length: 16
CDR3 protein: CASSYSSGRGKNIQYF
CDR3 DNA: TGTGCCAGCAGTTACTCGAGCGGGAGGGGAAAAAACATTCAGTACTTC

J gene: TRBJ2-5
D gene: .
V gene: TRBV5-4
clone size: .
CDR3 length: 13
CDR3 protein: CASSSWTRETQYF
CDR3 DNA: TGTGCCAGCAGCTCCTGGACTCGGGAGACCCAGTACTTC

J gene: TRBJ2-7
D gene: TRBD2
V gene: TRBV5-1
clone size: .
CDR3 length: 15
CDR3 protein: CASSLSSGAYYEQYF
CDR3 DNA: TGCGCCAGCAGCTTGAGTAGCGGGGCTTACTACGAGCAGTACTTC